Below are 10 T cell receptor beta chains sequenced from a single sample in a study of regulatory T cells in long-lasting Graves disease. CDR3-region Arm-PCR and iRepertoire HTBI primers produced the TCR beta libraries. In TCRdb, the multiplex PCR reads were re-called with MiXCR into one record per CDR3 protein. Of hundreds of thousands of distinct CDR3 sequences in the sample, 13% are singletons; the top ten hold 10%. Time point denoted: newly diagnosed GD, antithyroid drugs for less than 3 months. Isolated PBMC RNA provided the starting material for the TCR library. This sample was also put to use in a study of T cells in Graves' hyperthyroidism and ophthalmopathy.

The sequencing used peripheral blood mononuclear cells (PBMCs), collected at new diagnosis, from a patient treated with antithyroid drugs. These TCRs come from a man under 40 with Graves disease.

The CDR3 protein is CASSLTLGRENTGELFF. DNA for the CDR3: TGTGCCAGCAGCCTCACACTAGGGCGGGAGAACACCGGGGAGCTGTTTTTT. V gene TRBV4-2 combines with J gene TRBJ2-2, with TRBD2 as a possible D gene (6 bases). Trimming pared 4 bases from V and 1 base from J, leaving 16 bases between. Per germline, CDR1 LGHNA and CDR2 YNFKEQ. CDR3 size: 17 residues.

Only a few counts were recorded for this clonotype. A read error may explain this, as a much larger clone is one base away. V is TRBV12-3 or TRBV12-4 and J is TRBJ2-5, with D tentatively TRBD1 or TRBD2 (5 bases each). Between the trimmed V and J ends, which lost 3 bases and 2 bases, there was a span of 13 bases. The CDR3 sequence is 15 residues long. The CDR3 DNA reads as TGTGCCAGCAGTTTTAGTGGGGGAGAGCAAGAGACCCAGTACTTC. This encodes CASSFSGGEQETQYF.

This sequence joins TRBV10-3 and TRBJ2-1; D is ambiguous. The CDR3 covers 13 residues. Germline V gene sequence: CDR1 ENHRY, CDR2 SYGVKD. The V end was cut by 3 bases, the J end by 5 bases, with 8 bases between. The CDR3 nucleotides read TGTGCCATCAGTGAAGGCCAAAACAATGAGCAGTTCTTC. Translated: CAISEGQNNEQFF.

This clonotype was counted at least ten times. V and J are TRBV27 and TRBJ2-2; the D call may be TRBD1 or TRBD2 (5 bases each). The ends were cut back, 7 bases at V and 2 bases at J, with 17 bases in the middle. The CDR3 spans 16 residues. Germline CDR1 reads MNHEY; CDR2 reads SMNVEV (reference sequence). The CDR3 sequence is CASTPRDVLNTGELFF. In DNA form, the CDR3 reads TGTGCCAGCACCCCCAGGGACGTTTTAAACACCGGGGAGCTGTTTTTT.

This clonotype was seen many times. The chain combines TRBV12-3 or TRBV12-4 with TRBJ2-7; TRBD2 aligns across 8 bases. The CDR3 length is 14 residues. Unmatched junction bases numbered 9, after V lost 6 bases and J lost 5 bases. CDR3: CASSPSGSQHEQYF. CDR3 nucleotides: TGTGCCAGCAGCCCCAGCGGGAGTCAGCACGAGCAGTACTTC.

With regard to this clonotype: Just one base apart from a much larger clone, this may be a read error. V is TRBV7-3 and J is TRBJ2-1; no clear D. This CDR3 region has 13 residues. The germline V gene has CDR1 SGHTA and CDR2 FQGTGA. The DNA for the CDR3 is TGTGCCAGCAGCTCCCATTCCTACAATGAGCAGTCCTTC. Translation: CASSSHSYNEQSF.

This clonotype was seen many times. The chain couples TRBV12-3 or TRBV12-4 to TRBJ1-5; possible D gene TRBD1, 5 bases. There are 14 residues in the CDR3. The germline V and J ends were trimmed by 7 bases and 4 bases, with 14 bases remaining between them. The CDR3 region has the DNA TGTGCCAGCACTCAAGGGGTAGGGAATCAGCCCCAGCATTTT. It specifies CASTQGVGNQPQHF.

About this clonotype itself: A read error is possible here, since a much larger clone lies one base away. CDR3: CATSSLGPTGTQYF. CDR3 bases: TGTGCCACCAGCAGCCTGGGACCCACAGGTACGCAGTATTTT. The chain has TRBV15 and TRBJ2-3; tentatively, D is TRBD1 or TRBD2 (5 bases each). The CDR3 is 14 amino acids. The germline CDR1 and CDR2 sequences are LNHNV and YYDKDF (reference sequence).

This clonotype came up a few times. The chain is built from TRBV7-9 and TRBJ1-1; 8 bases match TRBD1. This CDR3 is 16 amino acids long. Looked up from germline, CDR1 is SEHNR and CDR2 is FQNEAQ (reference sequence). V trimming: 4 bases; J trimming: 5 bases; junction bases outside the gene matches: 12. CDR3 DNA: TGTGCCAGCAGCTCCGGAGGGACAGGTAGGATGACTGAAGCTTTCTTT. As protein: CASSSGGTGRMTEAFF.

The J gene is TRBJ2-1, the V gene TRBV19; D gene uncertain. The CDR3 loop spans 16 amino acids. Germline assignment: CDR1 LNHDA and CDR2 SQIVND (reference sequence). V was pared by 1 base and J by 5 bases, with 15 bases between. The CDR3 nucleotides read TGTGCCAGTAGTATAGGGAACCCAGGTTTCAACAATGAGCAGTTCTTC. It yields the protein CASSIGNPGFNNEQFF.